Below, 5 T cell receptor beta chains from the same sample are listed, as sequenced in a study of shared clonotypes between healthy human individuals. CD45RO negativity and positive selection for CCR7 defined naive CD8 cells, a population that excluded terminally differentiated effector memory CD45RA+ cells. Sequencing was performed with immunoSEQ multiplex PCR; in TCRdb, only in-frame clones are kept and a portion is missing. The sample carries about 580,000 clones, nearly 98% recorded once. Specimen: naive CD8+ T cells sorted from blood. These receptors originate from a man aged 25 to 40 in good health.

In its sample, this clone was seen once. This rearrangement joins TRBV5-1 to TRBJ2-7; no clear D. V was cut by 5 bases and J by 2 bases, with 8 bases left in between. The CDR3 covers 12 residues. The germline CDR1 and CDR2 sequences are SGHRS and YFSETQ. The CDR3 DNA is TGCGCCAGCAGATCGAACACCTACGAGCAGTACTTC. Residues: CASRSNTYEQYF.

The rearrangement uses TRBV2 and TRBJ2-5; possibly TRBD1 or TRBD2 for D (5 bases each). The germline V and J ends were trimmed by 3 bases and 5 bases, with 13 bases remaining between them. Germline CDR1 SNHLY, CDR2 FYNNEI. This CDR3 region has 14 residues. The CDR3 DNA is TGTGCCAGCAGTGAGTTTGTAGGGGAGGAGACCCAGTACTTC. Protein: CASSEFVGEETQYF.

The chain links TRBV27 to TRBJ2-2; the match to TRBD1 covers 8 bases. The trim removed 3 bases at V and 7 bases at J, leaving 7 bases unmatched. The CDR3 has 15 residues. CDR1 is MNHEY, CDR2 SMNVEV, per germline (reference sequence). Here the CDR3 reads CASSFQGAKDGELFF. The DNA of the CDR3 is TGTGCCAGCAGTTTCCAGGGGGCGAAGGACGGGGAGCTGTTTTTT.

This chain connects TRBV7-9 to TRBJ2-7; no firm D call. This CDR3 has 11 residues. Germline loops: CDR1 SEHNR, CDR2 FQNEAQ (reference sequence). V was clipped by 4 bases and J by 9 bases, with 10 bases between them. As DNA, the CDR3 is TGTGCCAGCAGCTCTCCTACGGGGCAGTACTTC. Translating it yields CASSSPTGQYF.

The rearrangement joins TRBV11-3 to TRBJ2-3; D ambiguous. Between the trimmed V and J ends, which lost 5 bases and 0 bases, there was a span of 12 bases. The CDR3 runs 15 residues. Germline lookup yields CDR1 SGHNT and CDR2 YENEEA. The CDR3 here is CASSNNWGSTDTQYF. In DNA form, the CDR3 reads TGTGCCAGCAGCAACAACTGGGGTAGCACAGATACGCAGTATTTT.